A single sample gave rise to the 9 T cell receptor beta chains below, sequenced in a study of patients and donors after allogeneic stem cell transplantation (dated by TCRdb to about 2020). The library was obtained by RT-PCR. The reads were generated on a NextSeq 550. TCRdb redid the processing of the public reads, applying fastp at Q25 and MiXCR, and retained in-frame beta chains. Each CDR3 protein gets just one entry, which takes the most common genes and DNA from the rows behind it. The sample data list 800,000 to 1,000,000 distinct CDR3 sequences, and about a sixth of these were observed just once. The ten most abundant clones make up around 6% of the sample. Sequenced input: blood, either unsorted or a sorted T cell fraction (not recorded which). Receptor source: a human donor who was either an allogeneic HSCT recipient or a stem cell or donor lymphocyte infusion donor (not recorded which). It is not recorded whose cells these are; they may come from a transplant donor.

The rearrangement uses TRBV11-2 and TRBJ2-3; TRBD2 is a possible D gene (6 bases). CDR3 length: 15 residues. Germline loops: CDR1 SGHAT, CDR2 FQNNGV. V lost 1 base, J lost 2 bases, and 10 bases lay in between. The CDR3 DNA sequence: TGTGCCAGCAGCTTAGGCGGGGATACCACAGATACGCAGTATTTT. Translating gives CASSLGGDTTDTQYF.

This chain uses TRBV10-3 with TRBJ2-2; 7 positions match TRBD1. Looked up from germline, CDR1 is ENHRY and CDR2 is SYGVKD. There are 16 residues in the CDR3. After removal of 5 bases from V and 6 bases from J, the junction contained 12 bases not matched to a gene. The CDR3 DNA reads as TGTGCCATCAGTTTAAAGGACAGGAATTTGCCCGGGGAGCTGTTTTTT. Protein product: CAISLKDRNLPGELFF.

The chain couples TRBV5-5 to TRBJ2-5, with D perhaps TRBD1 (5 bases). Germline CDR1 reads SGHKS; CDR2 reads YYEKEE (reference sequence). V lost 7 bases and J 1 base, leaving 11 bases between the germline ends. The CDR3 is 13 amino acids. Here the CDR3 reads CASVRQLQETQYF. The CDR3 DNA reads as TGTGCCAGCGTGAGACAGCTCCAAGAGACCCAGTACTTC.

This chain uses TRBV19 with TRBJ2-2; the match to TRBD1 covers 8 bases. CDR1 and CDR2 from the germline V gene are LNHDA and SQIVND (reference sequence). There are 16 residues in the CDR3. The J segment lost 4 bases and the V segment lost 7 bases, leaving 11 bases of the junction unmatched. In DNA, the CDR3 is TGTGCCAGTACCCCTTGGGAGACAGGGGCCACCGGGGAGCTGTTTTTT. Translating it yields CASTPWETGATGELFF. The variable domain in full, completed from reference TRBV19 and TRBJ2-2, reads DGGITQSPKYLFRKEGQNVTLSCEQNLNHDAMYWYRQDPGQGLRLIYYSQIVNDFQKGDIAEGYSVSREKKESFPLTVTSAQKNPTAFYLCASTPWETGATGELFFGEGSRLTVL.

The table lists this clonotype with a few counts. This rearrangement joins TRBV5-1 to TRBJ2-3; no definite D call. CDR1 and CDR2 from the germline V gene are SGHRS and YFSETQ. CDR3 length: 14 residues. The ends were cut back, 1 base at V and 2 bases at J, with 8 bases in the middle. In DNA form, the CDR3 reads TGCGCCAGCAGCTTGAAAGAATTCACAGATACGCAGTATTTT. Translation gives CASSLKEFTDTQYF.

This clonotype was counted at least ten times. A read error may produce the germline difference seen at one junction end. The chain has TRBV7-9 and TRBJ2-7; tentatively, D is TRBD2 (6 bases). This CDR3 is built from 13 residues. Germline assignment: CDR1 SEHNR and CDR2 FQNEAQ (reference sequence). The CDR3 DNA reads TGTGCCAGCAGTTTAGCAGGGAGGTACGAGCAGTACTTC. This encodes CASSLAGRYEQYF.

The chain joins TRBV19 to TRBJ2-7, with D uncertain. With 3 bases removed from V and 6 bases from J, the gap between germline ends came to 18 bases. This CDR3 has 15 amino acids. The V gene's germline CDR1 is LNHDA and CDR2 SQIVND (reference sequence). CDR3: CASSIQGAGSSEQYF. The CDR3 DNA sequence: TGTGCCAGTAGTATTCAAGGAGCCGGGTCCAGCGAGCAGTACTTC.

Many counts were recorded for this clonotype. This sequence joins TRBV20-1 and TRBJ1-5; no clear D. The CDR3 length is 13 residues. CDR1 is DFQATT and CDR2 is SNEGSKA in the germline V gene (reference sequence). Trimming cost V 4 bases and J 7 bases, with 14 bases left between them. The CDR3 DNA follows: TGCAGTGCTACCAAGTCCGACGCCCAGCCCCAGCATTTT. Translation gives CSATKSDAQPQHF.

This clonotype has more than one count but fewer than ten. The rearrangement joins TRBV12-3 or TRBV12-4 to TRBJ2-7; 9 positions agree with TRBD1. J was trimmed by 5 bases and V by 5 bases; bases with no gene match: 10. The CDR3 covers 15 residues. In DNA form, the CDR3 reads TGTGCCAGCAGTCATCCCCGGACAGGGGTTGACGAGCAGTACTTC. Its protein product is CASSHPRTGVDEQYF.